A selection of T cell receptor beta chains follows, all from one sample in a study of blood T cells in healthy people across ages. Using its own MiXCR run on the 5' RACE reads, TCRdb lists one record per CDR3 protein. The profile shows around 620,000 distinct CDR3 sequences, 27% of them singletons. Specimen: blood. These receptors all come from a woman between 70 and 85 years old in good health. Both conserved end residues are part of each CDR3. The D gene is left open where the match is weak. Size tells how often a clone was seen (once, few, many) or the class of an expanded clone, and some rows leave it out.

>.|.|TRBV7-9|TRBJ2-3
CASSLSANRDTQYF
TGTGCCAGCAGCTTGTCAGCCAATAGAGATACGCAGTATTTT
>.|.|TRBV2|TRBJ2-1
CASSDTSKGSEQFF
TGTGCCAGCAGTGATACTAGTAAGGGGTCTGAGCAGTTCTTC
>.|few|TRBV12-3/TRBV12-4|TRBJ1-2
CASSPSPTVYGYTF
TGTGCCAGCAGCCCTTCCCCTACGGTCTATGGCTACACCTTC
>TRBD1|few|TRBV18|TRBJ1-1
CASSRQGGANTEAFF
TGTGCCAGCTCAAGACAGGGTGGGGCGAACACTGAAGCTTTCTTT
>.|.|TRBV7-3|TRBJ2-3
CASRRGATKDTQYF
TGTGCCTCCCGCAGGGGGGCTACCAAAGATACGCAGTATTTT
>.|.|TRBV21-1|TRBJ2-7
CASSPSEGEQYF
TGTGCCAGCAGCCCCAGCGAGGGCGAGCAGTACTTC
>.|many|TRBV5-6|TRBJ1-4
CASSLGAPGKLFF
TGTGCCAGCAGCTTAGGCGCGCCGGGAAAACTGTTTTTT
>TRBD1|.|TRBV5-5|TRBJ1-2
CASSPGQEYGYTF
TGTGCCAGCAGCCCGGGACAGGAATATGGCTACACCTTC
>.|.|TRBV20-1|TRBJ2-3
CSATTRDHTDTQYF
TGCAGTGCTACAACCCGGGACCACACAGATACGCAGTATTTT
>.|.|TRBV11-1|TRBJ2-2
CASSLVGYTGELFF
TGTGCCAGCAGCCTAGTAGGCTACACCGGGGAGCTGTTTTTT
>TRBD1|many|TRBV7-9|TRBJ1-1
CASIPTGRATEAFF
TGTGCCAGCATCCCGACAGGGCGGGCCACTGAAGCTTTCTTT
>.|few|TRBV20-1|TRBJ2-5
CSARDQVQTQYF
TGCAGTGCTAGAGATCAAGTTCAGACCCAGTACTTC
>TRBD2|few|TRBV7-2|TRBJ2-7
CASSLGWSSGGPYEQYF
TGTGCCAGCAGCTTAGGGTGGTCTAGCGGGGGGCCGTACGAGCAGTACTTC
>.|.|TRBV5-5|TRBJ1-2
CASRQGPMINYGYTF
TGTGCCAGCAGACAGGGTCCTATGATAAACTATGGCTACACCTTC
>.|.|TRBV7-9|TRBJ1-4
CAGSWTEPNEKLFF
TGTGCCGGCAGCTGGACTGAACCTAATGAAAAACTGTTTTTT
>.|.|TRBV13|TRBJ2-7
CASNLVGSYEQYF
TGTGCCAGCAACTTAGTAGGATCCTACGAGCAGTACTTC
>TRBD1|many|TRBV4-3|TRBJ1-5
CASSLDRGDQPQHF
TGCGCCAGCAGCCTGGACAGGGGAGATCAGCCCCAGCATTTT
>.|.|TRBV5-1|TRBJ1-2
CASTPGGQGTTGYTF
TGCGCCAGCACCCCCGGTGGCCAGGGGACAACTGGCTACACCTTC
>.|.|TRBV14|TRBJ2-7
CASSQFRYEQYF
TGTGCCAGCAGCCAATTCCGCTACGAGCAGTACTTC
>.|many|TRBV12-3/TRBV12-4|TRBJ2-1
CASALLGGAGNEQFF
TGTGCCAGCGCCCTTCTGGGGGGGGCGGGTAATGAGCAGTTCTTC
>.|many|TRBV29-1|TRBJ2-5
CSARTAEETQYF
TGCAGCGCTAGGACAGCGGAAGAGACCCAGTACTTC
>.|.|TRBV20-1|TRBJ1-2
CSARGQSAYGYTF
TGCAGTGCTAGAGGCCAAAGTGCCTATGGCTACACCTTC
>.|.|TRBV12-3/TRBV12-4|TRBJ2-1
CASNKGNGDEQFF
TGTGCCAGCAACAAGGGGAATGGTGATGAGCAGTTCTTC
>TRBD2|.|TRBV7-3|TRBJ2-1
CASSPKPGLAFF
TGTGCCAGCAGCCCCAAACCGGGACTAGCGTTCTTC
>TRBD1|.|TRBV7-8|TRBJ2-4
CASSLVGDRGSDKNIQYF
TGTGCCAGCAGCTTAGTCGGGGACAGGGGGTCGGACAAAAACATTCAGTACTTC
>TRBD1|few|TRBV27|TRBJ2-3
CASRRQGVRDTQYF
TGTGCCAGCAGACGGCAGGGGGTCAGGGATACGCAGTATTTT
>TRBD1|.|TRBV10-3|TRBJ2-5
CAISADRGQETQYF
TGTGCCATCAGTGCCGACAGGGGACAAGAGACCCAGTACTTC
>.|few|TRBV27|TRBJ2-7
CASSAGPYEQYF
TGTGCCAGCAGTGCAGGGCCCTACGAGCAGTACTTC
>.|.|TRBV28|TRBJ2-3
CASSLGSESTDTQYF
TGTGCCAGCAGTTTAGGGTCAGAAAGCACAGATACGCAGTATTTT
>.|many|TRBV10-3|TRBJ2-5
CAIRDRGQETQYF
TGTGCCATCAGGGACCGGGGGCAAGAGACCCAGTACTTC
>.|.|TRBV18|TRBJ1-1
CASSQGTPNTEAFF
TGTGCCAGCTCACAGGGGACACCGAACACTGAAGCTTTCTTT
>.|.|TRBV5-1|TRBJ2-7
CASSLQEDPPQQYF
TGCGCCAGCAGCTTGCAGGAAGATCCCCCGCAGCAGTACTTC
>TRBD2|.|TRBV6-2/TRBV6-3|TRBJ2-7
CASRTNRDYSYEQYF
TGTGCCAGCAGAACCAACCGGGACTACTCCTACGAGCAGTACTTC
>TRBD2|few|TRBV14|TRBJ2-1
CASSQVGGGSYNEQFF
TGTGCCAGCAGCCAAGTTGGGGGGGGTTCCTACAATGAGCAGTTCTTC
>.|few|TRBV29-1|TRBJ2-7
CSVTPLGSYEQYF
TGCAGCGTGACTCCCTTGGGGTCCTACGAGCAGTACTTC
>.|.|TRBV20-1|TRBJ1-1
CSAYRVTEAFF
TGCAGTGCATACAGGGTCACTGAAGCTTTCTTT
>.|few|TRBV5-1|TRBJ2-5
CASSLPPQTGQETQYF
TGCGCCAGCAGCTTGCCCCCACAGACAGGCCAAGAGACCCAGTACTTC
>TRBD1|few|TRBV18|TRBJ1-4
CASSPSGQGSEKLFF
TGTGCCAGCTCACCATCAGGACAGGGAAGCGAAAAACTGTTTTTT
>TRBD1|once|TRBV7-6|TRBJ2-2
CASSLGTGRYTGELFF
TGTGCCAGCAGCTTAGGGACAGGGCGGTACACCGGGGAGCTGTTTTTT
>TRBD2|few|TRBV20-1|TRBJ2-1
CSAVGLAGAAAYNEQFF
TGCAGTGCTGTGGGACTAGCGGGGGCAGCAGCCTACAATGAGCAGTTCTTC
>.|few|TRBV4-2|TRBJ2-3
CASSQGPTGLGTDTQYF
TGTGCCAGCAGCCAAGGCCCCACCGGCCTCGGCACAGATACGCAGTATTTT
>TRBD1|few|TRBV5-1|TRBJ1-1
CASSSPGQGTNTEAFF
TGCGCCAGCAGCTCGCCGGGACAGGGGACGAACACTGAAGCTTTCTTT
>.|.|TRBV29-1|TRBJ2-1
CSEKSLDEQFF
TGCAGCGAAAAATCTCTTGATGAGCAGTTCTTC
>.|once|TRBV5-5|TRBJ1-5
CASSLGLTGPYQPQHF
TGTGCCAGCAGCTTGGGGTTAACAGGCCCATATCAGCCCCAGCATTTT
>.|.|TRBV4-3|TRBJ1-1
CASSQDTGRGTEAFF
TGCGCCAGCAGCCAAGATACAGGGCGGGGCACTGAAGCTTTCTTT
>.|many|TRBV12-3/TRBV12-4|TRBJ2-7
CASSVGQFSYEQYF
TGTGCCAGCAGCGTAGGACAGTTTTCGTACGAGCAGTACTTC
>TRBD1|few|TRBV12-3/TRBV12-4|TRBJ1-4
CASSAGGGLFF
TGTGCCAGCAGCGCAGGGGGGGGGCTGTTTTTT
>TRBD1|.|TRBV5-6|TRBJ1-1
CASSPLQGRSTEAFF
TGTGCCAGCAGCCCTCTACAGGGGAGGAGCACTGAAGCTTTCTTT
>TRBD1|.|TRBV24-1|TRBJ2-1
CATSDLWGQGRNEQFF
TGTGCCACCAGTGATTTGTGGGGACAGGGACGCAATGAGCAGTTCTTC
>.|.|TRBV5-1|TRBJ2-5
CASSPDTHQETQYF
TGCGCCAGCAGCCCCGATACCCACCAAGAGACCCAGTACTTC
>.|.|TRBV28|TRBJ2-7
CASSLYGGKDEQYF
TGTGCCAGCAGTTTATACGGGGGAAAGGACGAGCAGTACTTC
>.|.|TRBV11-1|TRBJ1-1
CASSLGESRATEAFF
TGTGCCAGCAGCTTAGGAGAATCCAGGGCCACTGAAGCTTTCTTT
>TRBD1|.|TRBV10-3|TRBJ1-2
CAISESAGTGGSMGYTF
TGTGCCATCAGTGAGTCGGCCGGGACAGGCGGCTCAATGGGCTACACCTTC
>TRBD2|many|TRBV10-3|TRBJ2-7
CAISDLAGGADYEQYF
TGTGCCATCAGTGATCTAGCGGGGGGGGCAGACTACGAGCAGTACTTC